Shown below are 2 T cell receptor beta chains from a single sample sequenced in a study of blood T cell repertoires in COVID-19. TCRdb's table, derived via immunoSEQ multiplex PCR, lists solely in-frame clones and lacks some. In the table there are some 210,000 clones, more than 70% of which are singletons. Sequencing input: PBMCs or T cells enriched from blood (not recorded which). These receptors were taken from a man aged 25 to 45 with acute COVID-19.

The rearrangement links TRBV6-4 to TRBJ1-2, with 9 bases aligning to TRBD1. The CDR3 is 15 amino acids. V was pared by 5 bases and J by 5 bases, with 9 bases of the junction left unmatched. Germline V CDR1 and CDR2: MRHNA, SNTAGT. CDR3 nucleotide sequence: TGTGCCAGCAGTCCCTCAGGGACAGGGATGTATGGCTACACCTTC. Protein product: CASSPSGTGMYGYTF.

The chain couples TRBV12-3 or TRBV12-4 to TRBJ2-5; a weak D match, TRBD2 (6 bases). CDR3 length: 13 amino acids. V was shortened by 8 bases and J by 5 bases, with 15 bases between the two germline ends. CDR3 residues: CASRLEFKETQYF. DNA for the CDR3: TGTGCCAGCCGACTAGAGTTTAAGGAGACCCAGTACTTC.